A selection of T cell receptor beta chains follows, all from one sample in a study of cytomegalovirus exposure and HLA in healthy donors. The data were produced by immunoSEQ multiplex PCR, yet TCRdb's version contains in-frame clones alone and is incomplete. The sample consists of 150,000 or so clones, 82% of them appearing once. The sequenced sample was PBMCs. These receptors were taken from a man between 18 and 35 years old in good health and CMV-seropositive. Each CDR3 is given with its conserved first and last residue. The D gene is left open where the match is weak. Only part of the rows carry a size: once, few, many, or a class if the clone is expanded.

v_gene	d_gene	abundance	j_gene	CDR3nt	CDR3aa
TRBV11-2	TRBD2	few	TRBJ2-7	TGTGCCAGCAGCTTCCTAGCGGGAGCCGAGCAGTACTTC	CASSFLAGAEQYF
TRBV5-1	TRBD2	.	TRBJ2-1	TGCGCCAGCGGGTTAGCGGGAGGGTCCCATGAGCAGTTCTTC	CASGLAGGSHEQFF
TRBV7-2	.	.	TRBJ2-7	TGTGCCAACAGCTTGAGTCGGGACACCTACGAGCAGTACTTC	CANSLSRDTYEQYF
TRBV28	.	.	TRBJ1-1	TGTGCCAGCAGTCCAACACTGAACACTGAAGCTTTCTTT	CASSPTLNTEAFF
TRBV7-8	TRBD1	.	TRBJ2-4	TGTGCCAGCAGCTTCATACTACGAGGACAGGGGAACATTCAGTACTTC	CASSFILRGQGNIQYF
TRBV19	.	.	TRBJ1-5	TGTGCCAGTAGTATAGTAGAGGCGTCCAGCAATCAGCCCCAGCATTTT	CASSIVEASSNQPQHF
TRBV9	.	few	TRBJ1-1	TGTGCCAGCAGCACTGACAGCATGAACACTGAAGCTTTCTTT	CASSTDSMNTEAFF
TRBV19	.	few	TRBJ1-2	TGTGCCAGTAGTATCGGTGCAGGAATAAACTATGGCTACACCTTC	CASSIGAGINYGYTF
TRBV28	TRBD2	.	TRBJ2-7	TGTGCCAGCAGTTTTAGCGGGGGAACCTACGAGCAGTACTTC	CASSFSGGTYEQYF
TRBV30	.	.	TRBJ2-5	TGTGCCTGGGTACAGGGAAACCAAGAGACCCAGTACTTC	CAWVQGNQETQYF
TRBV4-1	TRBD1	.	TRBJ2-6	TGCGCCAGCAGCCTCGGGACAGTTGGGGCCAACGTCCTGACTTTC	CASSLGTVGANVLTF
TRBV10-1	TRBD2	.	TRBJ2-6	TGCGCCAGCAGTGGGGAGGGGTCTGGGGCCAACGTCCTGACTTTC	CASSGEGSGANVLTF
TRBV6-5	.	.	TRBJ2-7	TGTGCCAGCAGTTACTTAGGGGGCGAGCAGTACTTC	CASSYLGGEQYF
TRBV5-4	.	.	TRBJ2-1	TGTGCCAGCAGCTTGGAAGGGAGGGGGGTCTTC	CASSLEGRGVF
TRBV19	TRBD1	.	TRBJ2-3	TGTGCCAGTAGTATCCAGGGGGCGAACACAGATACGCAGTATTTT	CASSIQGANTDTQYF
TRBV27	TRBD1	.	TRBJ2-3	TGTGCCAGCAGTTTATCGCCCCGGACAGGGGGCTTGACAGATACGCAGTATTTT	CASSLSPRTGGLTDTQYF
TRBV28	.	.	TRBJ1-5	TGTGCCAGCAACCTCCTGGCCCTTGCAAATCAGCCCCAGCATTTT	CASNLLALANQPQHF
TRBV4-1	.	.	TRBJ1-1	TGCGCCAGCAGCCCTCAGGGGACGGGGAACACTGAAGCTTTCTTT	CASSPQGTGNTEAFF
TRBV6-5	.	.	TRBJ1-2	TGTGCCAGCAGTTACGGCGGGGGAACTTTAGGCTACACCTTC	CASSYGGGTLGYTF
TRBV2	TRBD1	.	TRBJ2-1	TGTGCCAGCATTTCACCTGGGACAGCTTACAATGAGCAGTTCTTC	CASISPGTAYNEQFF
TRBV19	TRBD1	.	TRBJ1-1	TGTGCCACTCGACAGGGGGGAGAGGTCACTGAAGCTTTCTTT	CATRQGGEVTEAFF
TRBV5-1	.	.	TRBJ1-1	TGCGCCAGCAGCTTGGACCCCCGGGGGACCACTGAAGCTTTCTTT	CASSLDPRGTTEAFF
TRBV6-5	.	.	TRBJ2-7	TGTGCCAGCAGTGTCGACCCAGGGGACACCTACGAGCAGTACTTC	CASSVDPGDTYEQYF
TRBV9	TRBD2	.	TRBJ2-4	TGTGCCAGCAGCTTTAGCGGGAGGGAGGACATTCAGTACTTC	CASSFSGREDIQYF
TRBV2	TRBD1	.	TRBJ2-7	TGTGCCAGCAGTGAGACAGGGGGCTCCTACGAGCAGTACTTC	CASSETGGSYEQYF
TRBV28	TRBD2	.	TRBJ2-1	TGTGCCAGCAGTGGGGGGGGGTTTTGGGGAAATGAGCAGTTCTTC	CASSGGGFWGNEQFF
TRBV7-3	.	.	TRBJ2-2	TGTGCCAGCAGCCCTGGACTGTACACCGGGGAGCTGTTTTTT	CASSPGLYTGELFF
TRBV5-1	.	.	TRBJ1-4	TGCGCCAGCAGCTTGACCAGGGGTCGGGAAAAACTGTTTTTT	CASSLTRGREKLFF
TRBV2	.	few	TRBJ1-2	TGTGCCAGCAGTGACAGGGCGGGGTATGGCTACACCTTC	CASSDRAGYGYTF
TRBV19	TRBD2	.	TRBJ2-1	TGTGCCAGTAAATCACTAGCGGCCTACAATGAGCAGTTCTTC	CASKSLAAYNEQFF
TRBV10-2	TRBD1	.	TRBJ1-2	TGCGCCAGCAGTGTGACGGGACAGATGACAGGGGGCTACACCTTC	CASSVTGQMTGGYTF
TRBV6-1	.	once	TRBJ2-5	TGTGCCAGCAGTGAAGAGGTGGGAGCGGGGACCCAGTACTTC	CASSEEVGAGTQYF
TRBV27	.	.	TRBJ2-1	TGTGCCAGCAGTTCCGCCTCCGGGAGAAGTGAGCAGTTCTTC	CASSSASGRSEQFF
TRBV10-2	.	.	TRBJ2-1	TGCGCCAGCAGTGAACCTCCCGGGAATGAGCAGTTCTTC	CASSEPPGNEQFF
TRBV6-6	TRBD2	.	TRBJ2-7	TGTGCCAGCAGTGGGACTAGCGGGAGAAGCTCCTACGAGCAGTACTTC	CASSGTSGRSSYEQYF
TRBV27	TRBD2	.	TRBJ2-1	TGTGCCAGCAGTCCTCCGCCTAGCGGGAGGGCGGATGAGCAGTTCTTC	CASSPPPSGRADEQFF
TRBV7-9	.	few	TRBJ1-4	TGTGCCAGCAGCTTGGCACACGGGACATTTAATGAAAAACTGTTTTTT	CASSLAHGTFNEKLFF
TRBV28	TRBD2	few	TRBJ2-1	TGTGCCAGCAGTCCTCTCCCGGGACTAGCGGGAGGATCCCCTTACAATGAGCAGTTCTTC	CASSPLPGLAGGSPYNEQFF
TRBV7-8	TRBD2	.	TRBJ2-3	TGTGCCAGCAGCTTAAGACTAGCGGGTGCAGATACGCAGTATTTT	CASSLRLAGADTQYF
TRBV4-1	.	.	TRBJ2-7	TGCGCCAGCAGCCAAGATCAAAGAACCCATGCCTACGAGCAGTACTTC	CASSQDQRTHAYEQYF
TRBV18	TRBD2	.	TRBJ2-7	TGTGCCAGCTCACCTATGACTAGCGGACCGACCTACGAGCAGTACTTC	CASSPMTSGPTYEQYF
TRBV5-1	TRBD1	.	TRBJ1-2	TGCGCCAGCAGCTTGGGCCCAGGGGGTTATGGCTACACCTTC	CASSLGPGGYGYTF
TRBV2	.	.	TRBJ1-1	TGTGCCAGCAGTGAATATTCGAGAGAAGCTTTCTTT	CASSEYSREAFF
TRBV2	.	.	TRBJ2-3	TGTGCCACCCGACTGGATGCTAGCACAGATACGCAGTATTTT	CATRLDASTDTQYF
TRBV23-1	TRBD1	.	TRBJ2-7	TGCGCCAGCAGTCAATCGGCGACAGGGGGCGAATACGAGCAGTACTTC	CASSQSATGGEYEQYF
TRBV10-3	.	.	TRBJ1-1	TGTGCCATCCACGGTGAGGGTTATACTGAAGCTTTCTTT	CAIHGEGYTEAFF
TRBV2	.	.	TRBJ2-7	TGTGCCAGCAGAGGCAGGGGACCCTACGAGCAGTACTTC	CASRGRGPYEQYF
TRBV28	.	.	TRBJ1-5	TGTGCCAGCAACCCGATGACAGGTGATCAGCCCCAGCATTTT	CASNPMTGDQPQHF
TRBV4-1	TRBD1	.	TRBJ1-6	TGCGCCAGCAGCTCACAGGGGGATAATTCACCCCTCCACTTT	CASSSQGDNSPLHF
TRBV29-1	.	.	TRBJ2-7	TGCAGCGTTGAAGTGGGCGGGGTAGGCTACGAGCAGTACTTC	CSVEVGGVGYEQYF
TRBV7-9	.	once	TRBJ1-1	TGTTCCAGCACCTTTCCGGGAGCGGTCTCCTTCTTT	CSSTFPGAVSFF
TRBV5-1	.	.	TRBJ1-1	TGCGCCAGCAGCTTTTACGGTCTCATGAACACTGAAGCTTTCTTT	CASSFYGLMNTEAFF
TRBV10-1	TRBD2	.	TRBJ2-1	TGCGCCAGCAGTGAGTCTAGGACTAGCGGGAGCAATGAGCAGTTCTTC	CASSESRTSGSNEQFF
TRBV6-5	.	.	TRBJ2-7	TGTGCCAGCAGTTACCGCGGGTTTACCTACGAGCAGTACTTC	CASSYRGFTYEQYF
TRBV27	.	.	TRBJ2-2	TGTGCCAGCAGTTCCCAGGGGCTCTTAAACACCGGGGAGCTGTTTTTT	CASSSQGLLNTGELFF